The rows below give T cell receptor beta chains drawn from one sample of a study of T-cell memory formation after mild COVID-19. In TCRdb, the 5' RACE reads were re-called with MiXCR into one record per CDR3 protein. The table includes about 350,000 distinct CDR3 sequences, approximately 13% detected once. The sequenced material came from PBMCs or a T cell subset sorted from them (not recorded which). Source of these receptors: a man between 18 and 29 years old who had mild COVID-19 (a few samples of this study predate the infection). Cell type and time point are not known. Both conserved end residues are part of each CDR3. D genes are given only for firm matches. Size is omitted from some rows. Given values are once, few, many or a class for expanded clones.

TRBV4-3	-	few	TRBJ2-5	TGCGCCAGCAGCCAAGATCGATGGTTCCAAGAGACCCAGTACTTC	CASSQDRWFQETQYF
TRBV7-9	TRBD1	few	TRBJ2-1	TGTGCCAGCAGCCCAGGGGACAGGGGCCCCTACAATGAGCAGTTCTTC	CASSPGDRGPYNEQFF
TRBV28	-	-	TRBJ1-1	TGTGCCAGCAGTTTAAGAACTGAAGCTTTCTTT	CASSLRTEAFF
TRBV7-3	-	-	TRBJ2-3	TGTGCCAGCAGCGCTCAGGGTGGGGGTGATACGCAGTATTTT	CASSAQGGGDTQYF
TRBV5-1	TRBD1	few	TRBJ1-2	TGCGCCAGCAGCTTGGGACAGGGGGCGGATGGCTACACCTTC	CASSLGQGADGYTF
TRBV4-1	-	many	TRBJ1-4	TGCGCCAGCAGCCAAGGGGGGGCTAATGAAAAACTGTTTTTT	CASSQGGANEKLFF
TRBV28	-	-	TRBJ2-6	TGTGCCAGCAGTCCCACAGGGAGGTTGAGTCTTGGGGCCAACGTCCTGACTTTC	CASSPTGRLSLGANVLTF
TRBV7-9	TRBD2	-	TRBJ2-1	TGTGCCAGCAGCTTAGCTGCGGCTAGCGGGGCGTACAATGAGCAGTTCTTC	CASSLAAASGAYNEQFF
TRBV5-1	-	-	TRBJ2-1	TGCGCCAGCAGCACTAGTACGGGTAGCTCCTACAATGAGCAGTTCTTC	CASSTSTGSSYNEQFF
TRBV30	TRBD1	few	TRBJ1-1	TGTGCCTGGAGCCCCGGGACAGGGATAACTGAAGCTTTCTTT	CAWSPGTGITEAFF
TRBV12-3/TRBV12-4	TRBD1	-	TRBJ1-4	TGTGCCAGCAGCTCAAAAAGGACAGGGGGCGACGAAAAACTGTTTTTT	CASSSKRTGGDEKLFF
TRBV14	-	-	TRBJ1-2	TGTGCCAGCAGCCAAGTTTGGAGGCAGGAGCATGGCTACACCTTC	CASSQVWRQEHGYTF
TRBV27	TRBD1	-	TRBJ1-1	TGTGCCAGCAGTTTAAACAGGGGTAGGGACACTGAAGCTTTCTTT	CASSLNRGRDTEAFF
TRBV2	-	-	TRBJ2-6	TGTGCCAGCAGTCGGCAGGGTGGTGTCGGGGCCAACGTCCTGACTTTC	CASSRQGGVGANVLTF
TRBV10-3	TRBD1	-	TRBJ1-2	TGTGCCATCAGGAGACAGGGGAAAGATGGCTACACCTTC	CAIRRQGKDGYTF
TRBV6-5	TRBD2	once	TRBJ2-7	TGTGCCACGAGACGGGGGGAGGAAAACTCCTACGAGCAGTACTTC	CATRRGEENSYEQYF
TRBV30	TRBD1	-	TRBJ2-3	TGTGCCTGGAGTGTTCGGACAGGAGATACGCAGTATTTT	CAWSVRTGDTQYF
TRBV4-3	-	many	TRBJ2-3	TGCGCCAGCAGCCAAGATTTCGAGAATACGCAGTATTTT	CASSQDFENTQYF
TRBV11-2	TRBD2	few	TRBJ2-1	TGTGCCAGCAGCTTAGGACTAGCGGGGCTCCTGTTCTTC	CASSLGLAGLLFF
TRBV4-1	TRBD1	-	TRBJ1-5	TGCGCCAGCAGCCAGACAGGGATCAATCAGCCCCAGCATTTT	CASSQTGINQPQHF
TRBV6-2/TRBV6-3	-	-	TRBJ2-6	TGTGCCAGCAGTTACCCACAGGGCGACACCAACGTCCTGACTTTC	CASSYPQGDTNVLTF
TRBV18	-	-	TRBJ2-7	TGTGCCAGCTCACCAGGGGCCCTCTACGAGCAGTACTTC	CASSPGALYEQYF
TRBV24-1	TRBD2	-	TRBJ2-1	TGTGCCACCAGTGATGGGGTAGCGGGAGCGCTGTATGAGCAGTTCTTC	CATSDGVAGALYEQFF
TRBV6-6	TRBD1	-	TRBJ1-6	TGTGCCAGCAGCTCCCCGACAGGGACAAATTCACCCCTCCACTTT	CASSSPTGTNSPLHF
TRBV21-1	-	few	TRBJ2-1	TGTGCCAGACTAGGGTGCGATGAGCAGTTCTTC	CARLGCDEQFF
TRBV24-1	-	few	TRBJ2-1	TGTGCCACCAGCGCTCCAGGGGACAATGAGCAGTTCTTC	CATSAPGDNEQFF
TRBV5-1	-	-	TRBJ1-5	TGCGCCAGCAGCCTGGACTCTTTCAACCATCAGCCCCAGCATTTT	CASSLDSFNHQPQHF
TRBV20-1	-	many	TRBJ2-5	TGCAGTGTTCCGCCACTCGCGGCCCTAGAGACCCAGTACTTC	CSVPPLAALETQYF
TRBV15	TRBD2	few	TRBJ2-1	TGTGCCACCAGCAGAGATAAGAGTAGCGGGGGGCTCTTC	CATSRDKSSGGLF
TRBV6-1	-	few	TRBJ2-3	TGTGCCAGCATCGGGGTGTTAGGTGCGACAGATACGCAGTATTTT	CASIGVLGATDTQYF
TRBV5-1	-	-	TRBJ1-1	TGCGCCAGCAGCCAAGGGGGGCAAGATGAAGCTTTCTTT	CASSQGGQDEAFF
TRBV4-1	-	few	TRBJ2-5	TGCGCCAGCAGCCAGAACTCTCTTGGAGAGACCCAGTACTTC	CASSQNSLGETQYF
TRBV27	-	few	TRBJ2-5	TGTGCCAGCTCTCGTGGTAGCTTGCGCCAAGAGACCCAGTACTTC	CASSRGSLRQETQYF
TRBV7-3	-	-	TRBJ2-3	TGTGCCAGCAGCTTAGGGAGCGGTGTGCAGTATTTT	CASSLGSGVQYF
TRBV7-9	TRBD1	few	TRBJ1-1	TGTGCCAGCAGCAAAGGGACAGGCATTACTGAAGCTTTCTTT	CASSKGTGITEAFF
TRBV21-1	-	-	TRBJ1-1	TGTGCCAGCAGCAGAACAGGGTTTAACACTGAAGCTTTCTTT	CASSRTGFNTEAFF
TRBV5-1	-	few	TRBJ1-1	TGCGCCAGCAGCTTGGATGGGGTTGAAACTGAAGCTTTCTTT	CASSLDGVETEAFF
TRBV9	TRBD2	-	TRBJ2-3	TGTGCCAGCAGCTCGGGACTAGGGATGTTGGATACGCAGTATTTT	CASSSGLGMLDTQYF
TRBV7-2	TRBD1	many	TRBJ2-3	TGTGCCAGCAGCTTCAGGGGGCGCGCAGATACGCAGTATTTT	CASSFRGRADTQYF
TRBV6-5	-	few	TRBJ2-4	TGTGCCAGCAGTTACTCGACTGGAGCCAAAAACATTCAGTACTTC	CASSYSTGAKNIQYF
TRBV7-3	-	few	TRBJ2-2	TGTGCCAGCAGCTTACGTGGGGGGACGGTGGCCGGCGGGGAGCTGTTTTTT	CASSLRGGTVAGGELFF
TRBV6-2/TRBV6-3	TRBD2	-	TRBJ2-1	TGTGCCAGCAGTTACTCGGGACTAGCGGGGAATAATGAGCAGTTCTTC	CASSYSGLAGNNEQFF
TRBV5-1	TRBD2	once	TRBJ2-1	TGCGCCAGCAATGTGGCGGGGGGGTACAATGAGCAGTTCTTC	CASNVAGGYNEQFF
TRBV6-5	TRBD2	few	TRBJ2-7	TGTGCCAGCACTCGACTAGCCCGGCCCCCAAGCTCCTACGAGCAGTACTTC	CASTRLARPPSSYEQYF
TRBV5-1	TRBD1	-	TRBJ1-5	TGCGCCAGCAGCTATGGACAGGATCAGCCCCAGCATTTT	CASSYGQDQPQHF
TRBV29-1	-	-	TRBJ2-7	TGCAGCGTTGAAGGGACTGCCTCCTACGAGCAGTACTTC	CSVEGTASYEQYF
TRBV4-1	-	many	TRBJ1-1	TGCGCCAGCAGCCAAGGGAGACAGGCAACTTTCTTT	CASSQGRQATFF
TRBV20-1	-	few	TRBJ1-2	TGCAGTGCTAGAGATGGGGTTGGCTACACCTTC	CSARDGVGYTF
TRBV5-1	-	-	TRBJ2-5	TGCGCCAGCAGCTTGGCAGGGGAGGCAGAGACCCAGTACTTC	CASSLAGEAETQYF
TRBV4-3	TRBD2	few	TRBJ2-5	TGCGCCAGCAGCCACCTAGGCCTAGCGGGGGGAAAAGAGACCCAGTACTTC	CASSHLGLAGGKETQYF
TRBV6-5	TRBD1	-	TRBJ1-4	TGTGCCAGCAGGCTCATCGACAGGGTTGATGAAAAACTGTTTTTT	CASRLIDRVDEKLFF
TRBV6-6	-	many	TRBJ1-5	TGTGCCAGCAGCCGGGACAACAATCAGCCCCAGCATTTT	CASSRDNNQPQHF
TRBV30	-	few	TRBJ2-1	TGTGCCTGGAGTGAAGGACATATCAATGAGCAGTTCTTC	CAWSEGHINEQFF
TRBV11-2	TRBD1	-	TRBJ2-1	TGTGCCAGCAGCCCCGGGTGGGGCAGGGGGAGCTCCTACAATGAGCAGTTCTTC	CASSPGWGRGSSYNEQFF
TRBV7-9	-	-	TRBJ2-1	TGTGCCAGCAGCTCCTGGGACTCCCCCTCTGAGCAGTTCTTC	CASSSWDSPSEQFF